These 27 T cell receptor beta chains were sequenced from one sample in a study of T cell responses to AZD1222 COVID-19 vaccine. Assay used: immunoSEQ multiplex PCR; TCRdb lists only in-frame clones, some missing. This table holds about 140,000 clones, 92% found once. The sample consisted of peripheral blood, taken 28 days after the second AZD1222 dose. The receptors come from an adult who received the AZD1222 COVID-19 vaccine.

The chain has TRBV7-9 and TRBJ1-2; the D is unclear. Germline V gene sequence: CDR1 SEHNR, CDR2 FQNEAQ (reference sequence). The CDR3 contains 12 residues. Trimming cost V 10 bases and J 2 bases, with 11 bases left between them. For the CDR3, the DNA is TGTGCCACCCTGGGCTCGAACTATGGCTACACCTTC. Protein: CATLGSNYGYTF.

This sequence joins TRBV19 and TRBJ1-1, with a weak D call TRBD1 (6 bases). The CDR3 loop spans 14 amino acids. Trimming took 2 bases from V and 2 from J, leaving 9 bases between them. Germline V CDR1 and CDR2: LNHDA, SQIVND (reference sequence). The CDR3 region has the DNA TGTGCCAGTAGTATAAGACAGGCAAACACTGAAGCTTTCTTT. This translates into CASSIRQANTEAFF.

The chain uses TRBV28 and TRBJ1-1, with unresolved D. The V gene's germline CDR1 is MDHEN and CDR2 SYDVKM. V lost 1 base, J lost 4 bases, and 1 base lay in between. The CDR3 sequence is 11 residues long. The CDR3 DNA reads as TGTGCCAGCAGTTTATCCACTGAAGCTTTCTTT. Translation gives CASSLSTEAFF.

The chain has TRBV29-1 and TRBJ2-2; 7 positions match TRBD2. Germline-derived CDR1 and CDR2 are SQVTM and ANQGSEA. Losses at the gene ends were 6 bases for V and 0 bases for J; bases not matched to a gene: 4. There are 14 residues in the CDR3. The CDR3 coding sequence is TGCAGCGTGCGGACTAGGTCGAACACCGGGGAGCTGTTTTTT. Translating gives CSVRTRSNTGELFF.

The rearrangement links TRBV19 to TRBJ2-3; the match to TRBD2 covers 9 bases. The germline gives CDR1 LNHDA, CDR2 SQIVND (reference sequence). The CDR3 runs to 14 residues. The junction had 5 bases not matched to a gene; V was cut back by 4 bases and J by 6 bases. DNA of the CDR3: TGTGCCAGTAGTAGCGCTAGCGGGATGGATACGCAGTATTTT. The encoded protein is CASSSASGMDTQYF. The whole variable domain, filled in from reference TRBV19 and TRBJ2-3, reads DGGITQSPKYLFRKEGQNVTLSCEQNLNHDAMYWYRQDPGQGLRLIYYSQIVNDFQKGDIAEGYSVSREKKESFPLTVTSAQKNPTAFYLCASSSASGMDTQYFGPGTRLTVL.

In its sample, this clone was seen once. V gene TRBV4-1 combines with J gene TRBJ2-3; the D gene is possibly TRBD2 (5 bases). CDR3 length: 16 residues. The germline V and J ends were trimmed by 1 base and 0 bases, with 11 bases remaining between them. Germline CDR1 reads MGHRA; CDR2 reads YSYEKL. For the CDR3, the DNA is TGCGCCAGCAGCCAAGCCCCGGACTTAAGCACAGATACGCAGTATTTT. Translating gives CASSQAPDLSTDTQYF.

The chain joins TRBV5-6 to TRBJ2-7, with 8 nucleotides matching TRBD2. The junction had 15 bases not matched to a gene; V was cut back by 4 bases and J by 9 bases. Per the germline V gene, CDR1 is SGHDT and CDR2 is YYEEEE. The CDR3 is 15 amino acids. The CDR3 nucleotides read TGTGCCAGCAGCCACGACAGGCGGGAGGTAGAGGGGCAGTACTTC. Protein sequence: CASSHDRREVEGQYF.

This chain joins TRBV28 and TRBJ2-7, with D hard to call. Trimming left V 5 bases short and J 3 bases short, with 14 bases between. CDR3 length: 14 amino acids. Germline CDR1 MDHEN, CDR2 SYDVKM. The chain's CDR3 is CASSPVGRHYEQYF. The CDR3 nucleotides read TGTGCCAGCAGTCCAGTGGGCAGACACTACGAGCAGTACTTC.

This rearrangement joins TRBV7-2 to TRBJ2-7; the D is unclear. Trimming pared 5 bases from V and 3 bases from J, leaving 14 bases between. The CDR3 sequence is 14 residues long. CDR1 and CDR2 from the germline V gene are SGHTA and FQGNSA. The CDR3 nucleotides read TGTGCCAGCAGCCCGGACGGTGCTCTCTACGAGCAGTACTTC. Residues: CASSPDGALYEQYF. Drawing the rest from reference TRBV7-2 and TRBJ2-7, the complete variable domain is GAGVSQSPSNKVTEKGKDVELRCDPISGHTALYWYRQSLGQGLEFLIYFQGNSAPDKSGLPSDRFSAERTGGSVSTLTIQRTQQEDSAVYLCASSPDGALYEQYFGPGTRLTVT.

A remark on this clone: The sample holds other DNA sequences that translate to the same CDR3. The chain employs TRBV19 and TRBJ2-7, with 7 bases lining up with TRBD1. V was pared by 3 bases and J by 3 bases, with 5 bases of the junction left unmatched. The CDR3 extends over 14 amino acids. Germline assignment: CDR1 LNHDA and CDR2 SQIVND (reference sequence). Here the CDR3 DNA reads TGTGCCAGTAGTATCCGGGACAGCGGCTACGAGCAGTACTTC. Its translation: CASSIRDSGYEQYF.

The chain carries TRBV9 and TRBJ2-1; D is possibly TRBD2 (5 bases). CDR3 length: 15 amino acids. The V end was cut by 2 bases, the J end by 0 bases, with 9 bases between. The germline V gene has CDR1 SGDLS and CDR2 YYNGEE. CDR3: CASSVTGVSYNEQFF. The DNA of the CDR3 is TGTGCCAGCAGCGTCACCGGGGTCTCCTACAATGAGCAGTTCTTC.

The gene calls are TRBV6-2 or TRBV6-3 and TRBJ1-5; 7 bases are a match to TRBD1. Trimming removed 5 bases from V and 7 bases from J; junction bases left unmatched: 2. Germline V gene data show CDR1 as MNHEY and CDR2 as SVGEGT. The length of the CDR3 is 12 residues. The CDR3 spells CASSKQGQPQHF. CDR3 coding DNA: TGTGCCAGCAGTAAACAGGGGCAGCCCCAGCATTTT.

The CDR3 DNA is TGCGCCAGCAGCTTGCTACAGCCGAACACTGAAGCTTTCTTT. Translation: CASSLLQPNTEAFF. The chain carries TRBV5-1 and TRBJ1-1; D is unresolved. This CDR3 has 14 amino acids. V shed 1 base and J shed 1 base, with 8 bases lying between them. Germline CDR1 reads SGHRS; CDR2 reads YFSETQ.

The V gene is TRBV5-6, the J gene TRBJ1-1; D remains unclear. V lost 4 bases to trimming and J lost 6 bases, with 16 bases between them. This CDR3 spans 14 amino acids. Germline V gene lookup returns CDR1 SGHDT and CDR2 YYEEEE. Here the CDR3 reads CASSPFGEYPEAFF. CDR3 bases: TGTGCCAGCAGCCCATTCGGGGAATACCCTGAAGCTTTCTTT.

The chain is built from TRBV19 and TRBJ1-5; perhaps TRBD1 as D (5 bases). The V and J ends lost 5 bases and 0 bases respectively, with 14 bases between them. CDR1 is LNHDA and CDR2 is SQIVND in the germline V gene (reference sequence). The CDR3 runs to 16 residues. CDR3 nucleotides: TGTGCCAGTAGTCCCGGAAACAGGTATAGCAATCAGCCCCAGCATTTT. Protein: CASSPGNRYSNQPQHF.

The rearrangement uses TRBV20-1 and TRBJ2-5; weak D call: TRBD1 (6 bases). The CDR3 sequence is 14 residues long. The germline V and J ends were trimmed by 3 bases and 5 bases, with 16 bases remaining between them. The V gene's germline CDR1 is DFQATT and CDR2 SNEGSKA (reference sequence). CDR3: CSASVRTVKETQYF. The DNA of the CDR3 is TGCAGTGCTAGTGTCCGGACAGTCAAGGAGACCCAGTACTTC.

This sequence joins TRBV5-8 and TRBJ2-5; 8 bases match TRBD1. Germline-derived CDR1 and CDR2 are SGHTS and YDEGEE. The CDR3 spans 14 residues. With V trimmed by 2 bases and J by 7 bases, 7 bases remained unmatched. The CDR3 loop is CASSLQGEAWTQYF. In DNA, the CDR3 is TGTGCCAGCAGCTTACAGGGGGAGGCGTGGACCCAGTACTTC.

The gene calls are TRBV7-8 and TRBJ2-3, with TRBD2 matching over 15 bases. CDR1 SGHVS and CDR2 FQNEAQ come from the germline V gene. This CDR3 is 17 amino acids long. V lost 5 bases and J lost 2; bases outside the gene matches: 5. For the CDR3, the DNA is TGTGCCAGCAGCCATGGGACTAGCGGGAGGCTCACAGATACGCAGTATTTT. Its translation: CASSHGTSGRLTDTQYF.

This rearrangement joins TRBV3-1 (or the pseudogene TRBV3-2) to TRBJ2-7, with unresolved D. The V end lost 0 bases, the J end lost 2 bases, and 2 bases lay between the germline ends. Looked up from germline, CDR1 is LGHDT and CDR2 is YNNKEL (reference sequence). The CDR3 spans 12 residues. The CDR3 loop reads CASSQDPYEQYF. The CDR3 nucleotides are TGTGCCAGCAGCCAAGACCCCTACGAGCAGTACTTC.

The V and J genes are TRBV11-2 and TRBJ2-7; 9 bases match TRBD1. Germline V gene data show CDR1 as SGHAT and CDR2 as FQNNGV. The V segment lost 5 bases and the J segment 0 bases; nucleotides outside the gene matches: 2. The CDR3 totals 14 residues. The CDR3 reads CASSQTGGSYEQYF. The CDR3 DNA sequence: TGTGCCAGCAGCCAGACAGGGGGCTCCTACGAGCAGTACTTC.

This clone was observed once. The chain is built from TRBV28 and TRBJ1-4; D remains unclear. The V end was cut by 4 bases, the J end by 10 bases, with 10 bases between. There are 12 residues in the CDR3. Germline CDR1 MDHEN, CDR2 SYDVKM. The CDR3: CASSYLSRKLFF. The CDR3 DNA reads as TGTGCCAGCAGTTATTTATCCAGAAAACTGTTTTTT.

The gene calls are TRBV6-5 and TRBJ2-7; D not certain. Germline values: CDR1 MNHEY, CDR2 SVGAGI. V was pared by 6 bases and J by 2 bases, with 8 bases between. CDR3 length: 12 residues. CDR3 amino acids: CASRPGPYEQYF. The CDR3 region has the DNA TGTGCCAGCAGGCCAGGACCCTACGAGCAGTACTTC.

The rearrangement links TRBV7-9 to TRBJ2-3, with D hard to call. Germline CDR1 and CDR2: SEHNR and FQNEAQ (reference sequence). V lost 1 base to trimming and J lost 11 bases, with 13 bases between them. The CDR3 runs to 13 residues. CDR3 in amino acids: CASSLVTLREQYF. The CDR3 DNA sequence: TGTGCCAGCAGCTTAGTAACGCTTAGGGAGCAGTATTTT.

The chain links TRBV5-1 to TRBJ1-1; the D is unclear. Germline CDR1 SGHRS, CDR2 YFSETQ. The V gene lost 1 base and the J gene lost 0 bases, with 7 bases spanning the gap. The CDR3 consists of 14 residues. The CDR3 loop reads CASSLQSVNTEAFF. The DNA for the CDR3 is TGCGCCAGCAGCTTGCAGTCGGTGAACACTGAAGCTTTCTTT.

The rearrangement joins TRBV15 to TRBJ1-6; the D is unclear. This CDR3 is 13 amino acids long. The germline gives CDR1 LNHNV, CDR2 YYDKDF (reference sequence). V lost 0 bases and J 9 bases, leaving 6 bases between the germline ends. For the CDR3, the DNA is TGTGCCACCAGCAGAGATAGGGTTTCACCCCTCCACTTT. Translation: CATSRDRVSPLHF.

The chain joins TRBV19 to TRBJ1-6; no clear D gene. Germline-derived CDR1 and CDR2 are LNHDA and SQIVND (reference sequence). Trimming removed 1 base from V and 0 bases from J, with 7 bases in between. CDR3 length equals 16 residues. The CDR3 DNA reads TGTGCCAGTAGTATAGTAGCCGGCTCCTATAATTCACCCCTCCACTTT. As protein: CASSIVAGSYNSPLHF.

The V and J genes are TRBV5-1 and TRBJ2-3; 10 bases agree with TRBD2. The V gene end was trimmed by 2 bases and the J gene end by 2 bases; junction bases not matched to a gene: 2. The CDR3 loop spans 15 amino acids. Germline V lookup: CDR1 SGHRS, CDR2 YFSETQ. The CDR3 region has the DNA TGCGCCAGCAGCTTAACTAGCGGGGCCACAGATACGCAGTATTTT. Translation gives CASSLTSGATDTQYF.